A single sample gave rise to the 29 T cell receptor beta chains below, sequenced in a study of Tregs in tolerant kidney transplant recipients. The protocol was immunoSEQ multiplex PCR, while the TCRdb copy is restricted to in-frame clones and leaves out a portion. The listing contains 50,000 or so clones. Material: CD4+ T cells from blood, obtained before the transplant. Receptors were obtained from a human donor who received a combined kidney and bone marrow transplant.

A remark on this clone: The read ends 3 residues early relative to the CDR3; the germline J gene fills the gap. The chain employs TRBV5-1 and TRBJ1-4, with D tentatively TRBD1 (6 bases). Germline V CDR1 and CDR2: SGHRS, YFSETQ. This CDR3 is 15 amino acids long. The V end was cut by 2 bases, the J end by 3 bases, with 11 bases between. CDR3 residues: CASSLTGFANEKLFF. The covered CDR3 bases are TGCGCCAGCAGCTTAACAGGGTTTGCTAATGAAAAA.

In the case of this clone: The read terminates 3 residues ahead of where the CDR3 ends, so the germline J gene completes it. V and J are TRBV18 and TRBJ2-7; TRBD1 matches at 7 bases. The germline V gene encodes CDR1 KGHSH and CDR2 LQKENI. V lost 2 bases, J lost 6 bases, and 1 base stayed unmatched. CDR3 length: 12 residues. The part of the CDR3 DNA that was read is TGTGCCAGCTCACCAAACAGGGGCGAG. Translated, it gives CASSPNRGE. The whole CDR3 protein reads CASSPNRGEQYF.

Points on this clone: The read gets to within 3 residues of the CDR3 end, and the germline J gene fills in the rest. The V call is TRBV6-1, the J call TRBJ2-1, with 9 bases fitting TRBD1. This CDR3 is built from 14 residues. Germline trimming cut 4 bases from V and 5 bases from J; bases unmatched to any gene: 3. CDR1 is MNHNS, CDR2 SASEGT, per germline. CDR3 bases read: TGTGCCAGCAGTGGAAGGACAGGGGACAATGAG. This sequence encodes CASSGRTGDNE. The complete CDR3 protein is CASSGRTGDNEQFF.

For this clone: The read finishes 3 residues shy of the CDR3 end, and the germline J gene is used to complete it. V usage is TRBV6-2 or TRBV6-3 and J usage is TRBJ1-5; TRBD1 agrees at 8 bases. Germline loops: CDR1 MNHEY, CDR2 SVGEGT. There are 14 residues in the CDR3. The ends lost 6 bases at V and 7 bases at J; junction bases unmatched: 8. CDR3 DNA (partial): TGTGCCAGCAGACCTCGACAGGGGCCACAGCCC. Protein sequence: CASRPRQGPQP. The whole CDR3 protein reads CASRPRQGPQPQHF.

Comment on this clone: With the read ending 3 residues before the CDR3 end, the germline J gene is used to fill in that end. The chain employs TRBV7-2 and TRBJ1-4, with TRBD1 as a possible D gene (6 bases). Trimming shortened V by 6 bases and J by 4 bases, and 15 bases separated the two germline ends. CDR1 SGHTA and CDR2 FQGNSA come from the germline V gene. The CDR3 consists of 15 residues. The CDR3 region is CASSSSQGFNEKLFF. The CDR3 bases that were read are TGTGCCAGCAGTTCCTCACAGGGCTTTAATGAAAAA.

As regards this clone: The CDR3 is cut off 3 residues early in the read; its end comes from the germline J gene. J is TRBJ1-1 and V is TRBV6-1; possibly TRBD1 for D (5 bases). The CDR3 sequence is 13 residues long. Germline V gene lookup returns CDR1 MNHNS and CDR2 SASEGT. CDR3 sequence: CASSENFRVRAFF. The covered CDR3 bases are TGTGCCAGCAGTGAAAACTTCAGGGTGAGG.

On this clone itself: With the read ending 3 residues before the CDR3 end, the germline J gene is used to fill in that end. The chain recombines TRBV2 with TRBJ2-1; 9 positions match TRBD2. The CDR3 totals 13 residues. Germline V CDR1 and CDR2: SNHLY, FYNNEI. V lost 5 bases to trimming and J lost 4 bases; unmatched junction nucleotides: 0. This CDR3 reads CASSSGRYNEQFF. The DNA read from the CDR3 is TGTGCCAGCAGTAGCGGGAGGTACAATGAG.

Note on this clone: The junction does not match germline at one end; this may be a read error. With the read ending 3 residues before the CDR3 end, the germline J gene is used to fill in that end. This chain joins TRBV4-2 and TRBJ1-2; D gene uncertain. The CDR3 covers 16 residues. The germline gives CDR1 LGHNA, CDR2 YNFKEQ. The part of the CDR3 DNA that was read is TGCGCCAGCAGCCAAGTTGAGGGTACCTTAAACTATGGC. It encodes CASSQVEGTLNYG. The whole CDR3 sequence is CASSQVEGTLNYGYTF.

Notes on this clone: The CDR3 goes on 3 residues after the read ends, and that part is filled in from the germline J gene. This chain connects TRBV7-2 to TRBJ1-1, with TRBD1 matching 9 bases. Germline CDR1 reads SGHTA; CDR2 reads FQGNSA. CDR3 length: 14 residues. The chain's CDR3 is CASSLVLGTGEAFF. The sequenced CDR3 bases are TGTGCCAGCAGCTTAGTTCTTGGGACAGGGGAA. The variable domain in full, with the rest retrieved from reference TRBV7-2 and TRBJ1-1, is GAGVSQSPSNKVTEKGKDVELRCDPISGHTALYWYRQSLGQGLEFLIYFQGNSAPDKSGLPSDRFSAERTGGSVSTLTIQRTQQEDSAVYLCASSLVLGTGEAFFGQGTRLTVV.

As concerns this clone: The read is 3 residues too short to cover the CDR3 end, so that end is filled in from the germline J gene. The chain recombines TRBV5-1 with TRBJ2-1; the match to TRBD1 covers 7 bases. J was trimmed by 0 bases and V by 4 bases; bases with no gene match: 10. This CDR3 is built from 17 residues. Germline-derived CDR1 and CDR2 are SGHRS and YFSETQ. The part of the CDR3 DNA that was read is TGCGCCAGCAGCATCTCCGGGACAGCGAGCTCCTACAATGAG. Protein: CASSISGTASSYNE. The CDR3, in full, reads CASSISGTASSYNEQFF. The entire variable domain, with the rest obtained from reference TRBV5-1 and TRBJ2-1, is as follows: KAGVTQTPRYLIKTRGQQVTLSCSPISGHRSVSWYQQTPGQGLQFLFEYFSETQRNKGNFPGRFSGRQFSNSRSEMNVSTLELGDSALYLCASSISGTASSYNEQFFGPGTRLTVL.

A note on this clone: The read comes to an end 3 residues before the CDR3 does, leaving the germline J gene to fill in the end. The chain combines TRBV19 with TRBJ1-2; D is unclear. The V and J ends lost 4 bases and 2 bases respectively, with 17 bases between them. CDR3 size: 16 residues. The germline V gene encodes CDR1 LNHDA and CDR2 SQIVND (reference sequence). CDR3 sequence: CASSNPLWARNYGYTF. The CDR3 DNA, read in part, is TGTGCCAGTAGTAACCCCCTATGGGCCCGAAACTATGGC.

Comments on this clone: The read ends 3 residues before the CDR3 terminus; that terminus is restored from the germline J gene. The chain uses TRBV7-2 and TRBJ1-4; no firm D call. The V gene lost 2 bases and the J gene lost 8 bases, with 9 bases spanning the gap. This CDR3 has 13 amino acids. The V gene's germline CDR1 is SGHTA and CDR2 FQGNSA. CDR3 protein: CASSLYMAEKLFF. The CDR3 DNA, read in part, is TGTGCCAGCAGCTTATATATGGCAGAAAAA.

Remarks on this clone: The CDR3 extends 3 residues past the end of the read, so its final part is completed from the germline J gene. This chain connects TRBV5-4 to TRBJ1-2; D perhaps matches TRBD1 (6 bases). Germline V CDR1 and CDR2: SGHNT, YYREEE (reference sequence). Trimming left V 6 bases short and J 0 bases short, with 12 bases between. This CDR3 region has 14 residues. CDR3 loop: CASTQTGSNYGYTF. The CDR3 DNA, read in part, is TGTGCCAGCACCCAAACAGGGTCTAACTATGGC.

Concerning this clone: The read stops 3 residues short of the end of the CDR3; the missing end is completed from the germline J gene. The sample carries other DNA sequences with the same CDR3. V usage is TRBV7-9 and J usage is TRBJ2-5; D unresolved. The CDR3 runs to 13 residues. Trimming cost V 5 bases and J 4 bases, with 11 bases left between them. Germline loops: CDR1 SEHNR, CDR2 FQNEAQ (reference sequence). The CDR3 bases that were read are TGTGCCAGCAGCCGCTCAGGTGGAGAGACC. Translated: CASSRSGGET. The full CDR3 protein reads CASSRSGGETQYF.

For this clone: Sequencing ends 3 residues short of the CDR3 end; the germline J gene provides the rest. The chain combines TRBV4-1 with TRBJ1-2; possible D gene TRBD1, 5 bases. There are 13 residues in the CDR3. Germline V gives CDR1 MGHRA, CDR2 YSYEKL. The CDR3 loop is CASSQLSGDGYTF. The CDR3 DNA, read in part, is TGCGCCAGCAGCCAACTATCGGGGGACGGC.

Comment on this clone: The sequence runs out 3 residues before the end of the CDR3; the remainder is reconstructed from the germline J gene. V usage is TRBV29-1 and J usage is TRBJ2-7; tentatively, D is TRBD1 (6 bases). V gave up 2 bases and J gave up 6 bases, with 17 bases separating them. This CDR3 comprises 14 residues. The germline CDR1 and CDR2 sequences are SQVTM and ANQGSEA. CDR3 bases read: TGCAGCGTTGAATTACAGGGTACCCTCGCCGAG. Residues: CSVELQGTLAE. From start to end, the CDR3 is CSVELQGTLAEQYF.

Concerning this clone itself: The missing CDR3 end, 3 residues past where the read stops, is filled in from the germline J gene. The genes are TRBV7-9 and TRBJ1-3, with a weak D call TRBD1 (5 bases). Trimming stripped 2 bases from V and 2 bases from J, with 7 bases between. This CDR3 is 14 amino acids long. Looked up from germline, CDR1 is SEHNR and CDR2 is FQNEAQ (reference sequence). The covered CDR3 bases are TGTGCCAGCAGCTTATCAGGGACTGGAAACACC. Encoded protein: CASSLSGTGNT. The full-length CDR3 reads as CASSLSGTGNTIYF.

Note on this clone: The CDR3 end falls 3 residues outside the read, so it is completed with the germline J gene. This rearrangement joins TRBV18 to TRBJ2-5; D gene ambiguous. V shed 3 bases and J shed 5 bases, with 10 bases lying between them. Germline V CDR1 and CDR2: KGHSH, LQKENI. This CDR3 is 13 amino acids long. CDR3 sequence reads: CASSPQVWETQYF. The sequenced part of the CDR3 DNA is TGTGCCAGCTCACCTCAGGTGTGGGAGACC.

The CDR3 sequence: CASTGDRGNEKLFF. Incomplete CDR3 DNA: TGTGCCAGTACCGGGGACAGGGGGAACGAAAAA. The genes are TRBV19 and TRBJ1-4; 11 bases are a match to TRBD1. From the germline J gene comes the end of the CDR3, since the read stops 3 residues before it. Germline trimming cut 7 bases from V and 8 bases from J; bases unmatched to any gene: 6. Per germline, CDR1 LNHDA and CDR2 SQIVND (reference sequence). This CDR3 is 14 amino acids long.

For this clone: The read halts 3 residues ahead of the CDR3 end, with the missing end drawn from the germline J gene. The chain employs TRBV2 and TRBJ2-7; 8 nucleotides line up with TRBD1. V was clipped by 3 bases and J by 2 bases; unmatched bases: 6. This CDR3 is built from 15 residues. CDR1 is SNHLY and CDR2 is FYNNEI in the germline V gene. CDR3 in amino acids: CASSDGGQGTYEQYF. CDR3 bases read: TGTGCCAGCAGTGATGGTGGACAGGGAACCTACGAG.

To note about this clone: The read halts 3 residues ahead of the CDR3 end, with the missing end drawn from the germline J gene. This chain connects TRBV18 to TRBJ2-5, with 9 positions matching TRBD1. Germline V CDR1 and CDR2: KGHSH, LQKENI. The CDR3 sequence is 16 residues long. Trimming cost V 6 bases and J 4 bases; bases outside gene matches: 12. The CDR3 reads CASSRARTGEGETQYF. The covered CDR3 bases are TGTGCCAGCTCCCGAGCAAGGACAGGGGAAGGAGAGACC.

A remark on this clone: The CDR3 end is not reached by the read, which stops 3 residues before it; the germline J gene fills it in. The chain uses TRBV30 and TRBJ1-4, with TRBD1 identical over 8 bases. CDR1 and CDR2 from the germline V gene are GTSNPN and SVGIG (reference sequence). Germline trimming cut 5 bases from V and 6 bases from J; bases unmatched to any gene: 2. The CDR3 contains 12 residues. The CDR3 loop is CAWLQGDEKLFF. CDR3 DNA (partial): TGTGCCTGGTTACAGGGGGATGAAAAA.

Concerning this clone: The read terminates 3 residues ahead of where the CDR3 ends, so the germline J gene completes it. The chain recombines TRBV19 with TRBJ2-6; the D gene is possibly TRBD2 (6 bases). The CDR3 has 16 residues. V lost 8 bases to trimming and J lost 4 bases, with 18 bases between them. Germline V lookup: CDR1 LNHDA, CDR2 SQIVND (reference sequence). The CDR3 sequence: CASAFLRGLGANVLTF. Partial CDR3 DNA: TGTGCCAGTGCGTTTTTAAGGGGACTCGGGGCCAACGTC.

Comments on this clone: The CDR3 end is not reached by the read, which stops 3 residues before it; the germline J gene fills it in. This chain links TRBV5-1 with TRBJ2-7; D gene uncertain. Germline V gene lookup returns CDR1 SGHRS and CDR2 YFSETQ. The CDR3 runs to 12 residues. With 4 bases removed from V and 3 bases from J, the gap between germline ends came to 8 bases. Incomplete CDR3 DNA: TGCGCCAGCAGCCCGCCCAGCTACGAG. As protein: CASSPPSYE. The whole CDR3 region reads CASSPPSYEQYF.

On this clone: The CDR3 end is not reached by the read, which stops 3 residues before it; the germline J gene fills it in. The V call is TRBV19, the J call TRBJ2-5; TRBD2 agrees at 7 bases. J lost 4 bases, V lost 4 bases, and 6 bases had no gene match. The CDR3 length is 14 residues. CDR1 and CDR2 from the germline V gene are LNHDA and SQIVND (reference sequence). The CDR3 loop reads CASSTERGGETQYF. Partial CDR3 DNA: TGTGCCAGTAGTACCGAGCGGGGAGGAGAGACC.

On this clone: The sequence runs out 3 residues before the end of the CDR3; the remainder is reconstructed from the germline J gene. The V call is TRBV19, the J call TRBJ2-7, with D perhaps TRBD1 (5 bases). The CDR3 sequence is 17 residues long. The germline V gene has CDR1 LNHDA and CDR2 SQIVND (reference sequence). The V end was cut by 3 bases, the J end by 2 bases, with 20 bases between. The DNA read from the CDR3 is TGTGCCAGTAGTATTCAGGGCTTGGCAGCGTCACCCTACGAG. Translated, it gives CASSIQGLAASPYE. The entire CDR3 protein is CASSIQGLAASPYEQYF.

For this clone: The sequence runs out 3 residues before the end of the CDR3; the remainder is reconstructed from the germline J gene. The chain uses TRBV18 and TRBJ2-5; the match to TRBD1 covers 8 bases. V lost 2 bases and J lost 5; bases outside the gene matches: 7. CDR3 length equals 15 residues. Germline CDR1 KGHSH, CDR2 LQKENI. The DNA read from the CDR3 is TGTGCCAGCTCACCAATAGGACAGGGTTTGGAGACC. Amino acids: CASSPIGQGLET. The entire CDR3 reads CASSPIGQGLETQYF.

Note on this clone: The sequence runs out 3 residues before the end of the CDR3; the remainder is reconstructed from the germline J gene. The gene calls are TRBV19 and TRBJ1-1; possible D gene TRBD1, 6 bases. CDR1 is LNHDA, CDR2 SQIVND, per germline (reference sequence). Trimming stripped 7 bases from V and 4 bases from J, with 19 bases between. This CDR3 has 15 residues. CDR3 sequence: CASTTTPYRATEAFF. The CDR3 DNA, read in part, is TGTGCCAGTACCACAACCCCTTACAGGGCCACTGAA.

As for this clone: The observed sequence ends 3 residues before the CDR3 terminus, with the missing tail filled in from the germline J gene. The V gene is TRBV19, the J gene TRBJ2-4; D remains ambiguous. The V end lost 5 bases, the J end lost 9 bases, and 14 bases lay between the germline ends. CDR3 size: 13 residues. Germline lookup yields CDR1 LNHDA and CDR2 SQIVND (reference sequence). CDR3 sequence: CASSVALVGIQYF. The CDR3 DNA, read in part, is TGTGCCAGTAGTGTGGCTCTAGTCGGCATT.